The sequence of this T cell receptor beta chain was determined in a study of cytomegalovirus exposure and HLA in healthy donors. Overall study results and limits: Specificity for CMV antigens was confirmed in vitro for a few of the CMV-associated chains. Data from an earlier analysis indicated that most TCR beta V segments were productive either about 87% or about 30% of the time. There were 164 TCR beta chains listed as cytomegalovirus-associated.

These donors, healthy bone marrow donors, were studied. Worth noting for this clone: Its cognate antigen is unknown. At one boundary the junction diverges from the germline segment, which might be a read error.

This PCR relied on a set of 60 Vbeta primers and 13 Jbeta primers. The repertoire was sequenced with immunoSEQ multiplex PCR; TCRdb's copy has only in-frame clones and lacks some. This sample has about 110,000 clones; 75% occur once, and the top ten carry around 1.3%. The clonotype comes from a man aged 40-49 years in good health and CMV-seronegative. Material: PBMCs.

The CDR3 protein is CSSSLASSYSNQPQHF. In DNA, the CDR3 is TGTTCCAGCAGCCTTGCGAGTTCCTATAGCAATCAGCCCCAGCATTTT. The chain recombines TRBV7-9 with TRBJ1-5; no definite D call. The CDR3 covers 16 residues. CDR1 SEHNR and CDR2 FQNEAQ come from the germline V gene (reference sequence).